This TCR beta chain was captured in a study of blood T cell repertoires in COVID-19 (dated by TCRdb to 2020 to 2022). Some background on the complete study: Collaborator samples came from the United States, Italy and Spain and covered acute and convalescent phases of COVID-19. Samples came from the ongoing ImmuneRACE study (first 160 participants) plus 1,254 subjects from 6 global collaborators. The sample metadata nearly always contained a de-identified subject ID, COVID-19 status, age in years and sex. Where available, HLA class I and class II types were taken from metadata supplied by the sample provider and were not determined by assay-based typing. The material from the prospective study consisted of cDNA or gDNA derived from T cells, B-cell-depleted T cells, or PBMCs. The dataset comprised deeply sampled blood TCRbeta repertoires from subjects exposed to, actively infected with, or recovered from COVID-19. The repertoires were released in a freely available public database intended as a resource for research on the immune response to SARS-CoV-2. Results the study describes overall, beyond this receptor: The amount of clinical and demographic metadata varied by source and participant and was provided uncurated.

TCRbeta CDR3 regions were amplified from genomic DNA by means of the immunoSEQ Assay, a bias-controlled multiplex PCR. Per the source publication's procedure: The number of nucleated cells in each sample was estimated from the amplification of reference gene primers within the assay. To quantify the absolute abundance of each unique TCRbeta CDR3 rearrangement, sequence reads were collapsed and filtered. Productive Simpson clonality was computed per sample as the square root of Simpson's diversity index over productive rearrangements. The table comes from immuneACCESS by way of TCRdb, which keeps in-frame sequences with V and J called. Part of the clones is missing from these tables; in studies checked, under half for an unresolved V gene and the rest for unknown reasons. The V and J calls and clone size were taken over from that table, and D and trimming were inferred from the DNA. Here the sample has approximately 230,000 clones; 84% occur a single time. In total, the top ten clones hold about 20% of the sample.

Notes on this clone: Its target antigen remains unknown. No qualities accompany the bases; no much larger clone lies one base away.

Whole blood was collected in K2EDTA tubes by collaborating institutions according to the institutions' own protocols. Collaborator samples were shipped for TCRbeta analysis as frozen whole blood, isolated PBMCs, or DNA extracted from either sample type. V is shortened by 3 bases, J by 4 bases, and the region joining them spans 15 bases. The germline V gene (reference sequence) supplies CDR1 LNHDA and CDR2 SQIVND. The CDR3 runs 15 residues from the cysteine to the phenylalanine. Of all the DNA, just the CDR3 is kept, 45 bases in frame from base 1. Source material: peripheral blood. Recombination joined TRBV19 with TRBJ1-2, with TRBD1 perhaps the D gene, on 6 matching bases. The sequence derives from a young man with active or convalescent COVID-19. The nucleotide sequence reads TGTGCCAGTAGTATTATACAGGGATATAGCTATGGCTACACCTTC. This codes for CASSIIQGYSYGYTF.